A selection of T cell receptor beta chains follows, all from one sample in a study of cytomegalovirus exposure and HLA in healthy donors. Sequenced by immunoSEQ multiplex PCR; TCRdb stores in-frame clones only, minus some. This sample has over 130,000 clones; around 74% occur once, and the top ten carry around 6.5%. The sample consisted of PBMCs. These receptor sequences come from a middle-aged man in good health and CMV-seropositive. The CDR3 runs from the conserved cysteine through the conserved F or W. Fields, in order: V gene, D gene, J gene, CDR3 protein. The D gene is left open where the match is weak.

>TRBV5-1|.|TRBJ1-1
CASSLIPDMNTEAFF
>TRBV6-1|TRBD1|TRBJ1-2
CASSVDRDYGGYTF
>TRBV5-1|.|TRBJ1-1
CASSSGNTEAFF
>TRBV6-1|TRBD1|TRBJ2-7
CASSYNWDRAYEQYF
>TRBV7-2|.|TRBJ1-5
CASSLTGWGYSNQPQHF
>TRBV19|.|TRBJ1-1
CASMVEPNTEAFF
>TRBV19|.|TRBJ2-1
CASSIQLSSYNEQFF
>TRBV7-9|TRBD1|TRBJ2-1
CASSSTGGAKDEQFF
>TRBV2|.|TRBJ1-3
CASSGQVNSGNTIYF
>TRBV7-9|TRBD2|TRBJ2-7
CASSPSGSGYEQYF
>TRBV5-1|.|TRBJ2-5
CASSRGSQETQYF
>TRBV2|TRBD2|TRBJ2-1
CASTLSSGSGNEQFF
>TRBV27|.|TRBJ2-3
CASSLLGYSTDTQYF
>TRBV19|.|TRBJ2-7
CASSIVGESSYEQYF
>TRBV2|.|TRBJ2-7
CASSEDSFSYEQYF
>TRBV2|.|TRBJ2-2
CASNWGGTGELFF
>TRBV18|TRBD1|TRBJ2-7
CASSSPQGAPREQYF
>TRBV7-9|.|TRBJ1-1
CASSLVAETEAFF
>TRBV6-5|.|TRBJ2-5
CASSRGPGAGETQYF
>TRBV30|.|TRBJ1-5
CAWSVQAEGPQHF
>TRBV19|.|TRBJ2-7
CASSSRTDRYSYEQYF
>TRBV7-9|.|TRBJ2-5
CASRAQETQYF
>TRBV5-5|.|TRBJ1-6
CASSPSGQLNSPLHF
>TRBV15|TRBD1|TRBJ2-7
CATSVKTGGEQYF
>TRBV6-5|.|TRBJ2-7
CASTHGQIEEQYF
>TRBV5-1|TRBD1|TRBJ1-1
CASSKPGQGNTEAFF